This T cell receptor (beta chain) was recovered during a study of cytomegalovirus exposure and HLA in healthy donors. The PCR made use of 60 Vbeta and 13 Jbeta primers. How the authors handled the data: The authors later counted tens of millions of unique TCR beta chains, roughly 10 million of them shared. The repertoire was sequenced with immunoSEQ multiplex PCR; TCRdb's copy has only in-frame clones and lacks some. Clone size and V and J calls were adopted from that table, with D and trimming inferred from the DNA. The sample consists of under 90,000 clones, 77% of them appearing once. With 1 base removed from V and 7 bases from J, the gap between germline ends came to 17 bases. Germline loops: CDR1 SGHTA, CDR2 FQGNSA. The CDR3 is 16 residues long.

This receptor was identified in a man aged 45-65 years in good health and CMV-seropositive. This rearrangement joins TRBV7-2 to TRBJ1-5; a possible D gene is TRBD1 (6 bases). The source material was PBMCs. The CDR3 nucleotides read TGTGCCAGCAGCTTAGGAGAGGCAGGGGTGCGACAGCCCCAGCATTTT. It is translated as CASSLGEAGVRQPQHF.